The 19 T cell receptor beta chains below were found in one sample sequenced in a study of graft-versus-host responses after intestinal transplantation. These TCRs are of unknown antigen specificity. The repertoire was sequenced with immunoSEQ multiplex PCR; TCRdb's copy has only in-frame clones and lacks some. The sample holds tens of thousands of clones; roughly 91% are singletons and the top ten take approximately 1.1%. The sample was unstimulated CD8+ T cells sorted from spleen or lymph node cells, taken before transplant. The receptors were sampled from a human donor who was the organ donor for an intestinal transplant.

V usage is TRBV2 and J usage is TRBJ2-5; D is unresolved. V was clipped by 8 bases and J by 5 bases, with 18 bases between them. CDR1 and CDR2 from the germline V gene are SNHLY and FYNNEI. The length of the CDR3 is 14 residues. The CDR3 bases are TGTGCCAGCCACCATACTAATAGGTTGGAGACCCAGTACTTC. This codes for CASHHTNRLETQYF.

The genes are TRBV15 and TRBJ2-3, with 7 bases identical to TRBD1. The V gene's germline CDR1 is LNHNV and CDR2 YYDKDF (reference sequence). V gave up 6 bases and J gave up 2 bases; unmatched junction bases: 17. The CDR3 runs 18 residues. CDR3 sequence (DNA): TGTGCCACCAGGGGCGGACAGGATCCTCCGAGCTACACAGATACGCAGTATTTT. This encodes CATRGGQDPPSYTDTQYF.

The chain combines TRBV7-3 with TRBJ2-5, with D possibly TRBD2 on 5 matching bases. CDR1 SGHTA and CDR2 FQGTGA come from the germline V gene. V lost 5 bases and J lost 1, with 14 bases in between. The CDR3 is 15 amino acids. The DNA of the CDR3 is TGTGCCAGCAGCCTCGGGGTGGATACCCAAGAGACCCAGTACTTC. It translates to CASSLGVDTQETQYF.

J is TRBJ2-3 and V is TRBV4-2, with 10 nucleotides matching TRBD2. The germline V gene encodes CDR1 LGHNA and CDR2 YNFKEQ. The CDR3 covers 21 residues. The J segment lost 2 bases and the V segment lost 0 bases, leaving 17 bases of the junction unmatched. DNA for the CDR3: TGTGCCAGCAGCCAAGAATGGTTTCTAGCGGGAGCGTGGGGGACCACAGATACGCAGTATTTT. It is translated as CASSQEWFLAGAWGTTDTQYF.

The chain couples TRBV30 to TRBJ2-5; tentatively, D is TRBD2 (5 bases). The CDR3 covers 18 residues. The ends were cut back, 0 bases at V and 3 bases at J, with 23 bases in the middle. The V gene's germline CDR1 is GTSNPN and CDR2 SVGIG (reference sequence). The CDR3 DNA follows: TGTGCCTGGAGTGTACCCGGACTGATCTACAACTTCGAAGAGACCCAGTACTTC. Its translation: CAWSVPGLIYNFEETQYF.

The chain employs TRBV13 and TRBJ2-2; D ambiguous. V was pared by 5 bases and J by 5 bases, with 6 bases between. CDR1 and CDR2 (germline): PRHDT, FYEKMQ (reference sequence). The length of the CDR3 is 12 residues. The CDR3 sequence: CASSTVTGELFF. The CDR3 DNA reads TGTGCCAGCAGCACGGTGACCGGGGAGCTGTTTTTT.

V gene TRBV10-3 combines with J gene TRBJ1-1; D is undetermined. The CDR3 has 15 residues. The V gene's germline CDR1 is ENHRY and CDR2 SYGVKD. The V end was cut by 0 bases, the J end by 2 bases, with 10 bases between. CDR3 protein: CAISESRRRNTEAFF. As DNA, the CDR3 is TGTGCCATCAGTGAGTCGCGACGGAGAAACACTGAAGCTTTCTTT.

The chain carries TRBV27 and TRBJ2-5; no clear D. Trimming stripped 4 bases from V and 2 bases from J, with 11 bases between. The CDR3 contains 14 residues. Germline V gene lookup returns CDR1 MNHEY and CDR2 SMNVEV (reference sequence). CDR3 amino acids: CASSSFLEQETQYF. The CDR3 region has the DNA TGTGCCAGCAGTTCCTTTCTGGAGCAAGAGACCCAGTACTTC.

The chain has TRBV6-4 and TRBJ2-1, with a weak D call TRBD2 (6 bases). Trimming removed 4 bases from V and 8 bases from J, with 15 bases in between. CDR1 and CDR2 (germline): MRHNA, SNTAGT. The CDR3 sequence is 14 residues long. DNA for the CDR3: TGTGCCAGCAGTGCCCAGACTAGTAGTGATGAGCAGTTCTTC. Amino acid sequence: CASSAQTSSDEQFF.

The CDR3 region has the DNA TGTGCCAGTAGTATGGAGTTAGCGAATGTAGGCGGGGAGCTGTTTTTT. Protein: CASSMELANVGGELFF. The chain links TRBV19 to TRBJ2-2; D perhaps matches TRBD2 (5 bases). Trimming stripped 3 bases from V and 7 bases from J, with 18 bases between. In germline, CDR1 is LNHDA, CDR2 SQIVND (reference sequence). The CDR3 sequence is 16 residues long.

The V gene is TRBV7-8, the J gene TRBJ2-3, with 12 bases lining up with TRBD2. There are 16 residues in the CDR3. V lost 2 bases and J lost 5; bases outside the gene matches: 5. From germline, CDR1 is SGHVS and CDR2 FQNEAQ. CDR3 in amino acids: CASSLIPGLAGDTQYF. CDR3 nucleotides: TGTGCCAGCAGCTTAATACCGGGACTAGCGGGAGATACGCAGTATTTT.

V is TRBV19 and J is TRBJ1-2; 7 bases are shared with TRBD1. V lost 7 bases and J lost 4; bases outside the gene matches: 6. CDR3 length: 13 amino acids. From germline, CDR1 is LNHDA and CDR2 SQIVND (reference sequence). In DNA form, the CDR3 reads TGTGCCAGTACCTATGGGACAGTCTATGGCTACACCTTC. This codes for CASTYGTVYGYTF.

This sequence joins TRBV2 and TRBJ2-1, with 7 bases lining up with TRBD2. From germline, CDR1 is SNHLY and CDR2 FYNNEI. V shed 6 bases and J 8 bases; nucleotides not matched to a gene: 13. This CDR3 spans 15 amino acids. The CDR3, as DNA: TGTGCCAGCAGGGAGCTAGGCGGGGGAATCGATGAGCAGTTCTTC. This translates into CASRELGGGIDEQFF.

This chain joins TRBV5-4 and TRBJ2-7; TRBD1 aligns across 8 bases. This CDR3 contains 15 residues. With 1 base clipped from V and 6 bases from J, the junction kept 9 bases outside the gene matches. Germline CDR1 reads SGHNT; CDR2 reads YYREEE (reference sequence). CDR3: CASSLTTGGTGEQYF. CDR3 nucleotide sequence: TGTGCCAGCAGCTTGACAACAGGGGGTACCGGCGAGCAGTACTTC.

The chain combines TRBV4-2 with TRBJ2-3, with D possibly being TRBD2 (6 bases). CDR3 length: 14 residues. CDR1 and CDR2 from the germline V gene are LGHNA and YNFKEQ. V dropped 3 bases and J dropped 0 bases, with 7 bases sitting between them. As DNA, the CDR3 is TGTGCCAGCAGCCACGCGGGAAGCACAGATACGCAGTATTTT. It is translated as CASSHAGSTDTQYF.

The J gene is TRBJ1-2, the V gene TRBV25-1; 9 positions match TRBD1. In germline, CDR1 is MGHDK, CDR2 SYGVNS. J gave up 6 bases and V 8 bases, and 7 bases lay outside the gene matches. The CDR3 extends over 13 amino acids. CDR3 sequence reads: CASEPGQGDGYTF. The CDR3, as DNA: TGTGCCAGCGAACCGGGACAGGGAGATGGCTACACCTTC.

This clone is a singleton in its sample. This chain uses TRBV13 with TRBJ2-1, with TRBD2 identical over 8 bases. The germline V gene has CDR1 PRHDT and CDR2 FYEKMQ (reference sequence). The CDR3 totals 14 residues. J was trimmed by 4 bases and V by 5 bases; bases with no gene match: 4. The CDR3 bases are TGTGCCAGCAGCCCCCCTAGCGGGTACAATGAGCAGTTCTTC. Translation gives CASSPPSGYNEQFF.

The chain recombines TRBV11-2 with TRBJ2-3; 11 bases line up with TRBD2. The CDR3 is made up of 15 amino acids. CDR1 is SGHAT, CDR2 FQNNGV, per germline. After removal of 6 bases from V and 2 bases from J, the junction contained 4 bases not matched to a gene. In DNA, the CDR3 is TGTGCCAGCAGTCGACTAGCGGGGTACACAGATACGCAGTATTTT. Translating it yields CASSRLAGYTDTQYF.

The V and J genes are TRBV11-2 and TRBJ2-7, with D unresolved. The CDR3 runs to 16 residues. Deletions cut 1 base from V and 3 bases from J, with 16 bases between. Looked up from germline, CDR1 is SGHAT and CDR2 is FQNNGV. The CDR3 reads CASSLGFPWRSYEQYF. CDR3 nucleotides: TGTGCCAGCAGCTTAGGTTTCCCGTGGCGGAGCTACGAGCAGTACTTC.